This T cell receptor (beta chain) emerged from a study of T cell repertoires in cytomegalovirus infection. On the study more broadly: CMV infection together with matching HLA type was indicated by public TCR beta signatures.

TCRdb itself ran the reads through MiXCR, one entry per CDR3 protein. The sample lists about 360,000 distinct CDR3 sequences, about 35% seen once, with approximately 15% in the top ten. Findings and caveats of the study: Identification of carriers of CMV plus the relevant HLA was performed using cumulative public TCR beta family frequency. HLA-C-restricted, CMV-specific TCR beta clonotypes were dominant ex vivo.

A few counts support this clonotype. No antigen is known for it. After removal of 1 base from V and 0 bases from J, the junction contained 5 bases not matched to a gene. This CDR3 is 17 amino acids long. The germline V gene encodes CDR1 LGHNA and CDR2 YNFKEQ. The specimen was cultured PBMCs, collected from culture after CMV antigen stimulation. The clonotype was recovered from a human donor in good health (CMV status not recorded). Some clones in this sample may be carry-over from other donors' samples. The chain is built from TRBV4-2 and TRBJ2-3; 9 bases map to TRBD2. The CDR3 loop reads CASSQAIAGASTDTQYF. For the CDR3, the DNA is TGTGCCAGCAGCCAAGCGATAGCGGGAGCGAGCACAGATACGCAGTATTTT.